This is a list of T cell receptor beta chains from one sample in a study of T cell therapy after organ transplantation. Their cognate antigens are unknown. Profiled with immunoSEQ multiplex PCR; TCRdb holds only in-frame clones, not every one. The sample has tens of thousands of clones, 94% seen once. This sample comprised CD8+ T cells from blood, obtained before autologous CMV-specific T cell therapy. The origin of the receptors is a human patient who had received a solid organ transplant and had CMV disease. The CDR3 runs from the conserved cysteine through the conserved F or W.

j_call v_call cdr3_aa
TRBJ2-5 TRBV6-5 CASSYYRGGETQYF
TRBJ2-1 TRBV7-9 CASRLGRPDEQFF
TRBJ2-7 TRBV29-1 CSVGGTVSYEQYF
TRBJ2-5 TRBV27 CASSPPGVANPQETQYF
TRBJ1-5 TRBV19 CATKGWDRGAQHF
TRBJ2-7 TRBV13 CASSSSGSGVYEQYF
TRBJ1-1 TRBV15 CATSIGSAGYAEAFF
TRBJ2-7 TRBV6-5 CASSSTGGTSYEQYF
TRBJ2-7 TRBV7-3 CASSLTGDEQYF
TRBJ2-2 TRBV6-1 CASSEESYYGELFF
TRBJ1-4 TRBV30 CACRVSTNEKLFF
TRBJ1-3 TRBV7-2 CASSLGAGLISGNTIYF